Sequencing of this T cell receptor beta chain was carried out in a study of radiation and T cells in renal cell carcinoma. About the research overall: Nephrectomy followed 15 Gy stereotactic body radiation by 4 weeks.

CDR3 length: 15 amino acids. Germline assignment: CDR1 ENHRY and CDR2 SYGVKD. The ends lost 0 bases at V and 11 bases at J; junction bases unmatched: 9. The assay was immunoSEQ multiplex PCR, and TCRdb's table has in-frame clones only and misses some. Of 40,000 to 60,000 clones listed, roughly four fifths are singletons. On this clone: Its antigen is as yet unknown.

This sample's time point: baseline pretreatment blood. As to treatment: 15 Gy SBRT to primary tumor, nephrectomy 4 weeks later. General observations from the study: Top tumor clonotypes rose in blood 2 weeks post-radiation, then contracted.

V usage is TRBV10-3 and J usage is TRBJ1-1; TRBD1 matches at 10 bases. This TCR derives from a woman aged 70-85 years with renal cell carcinoma. Material: blood, obtained from a patient whose treatment included radiotherapy and nephrectomy. Written as DNA, the CDR3 is TGTGCCATCAGTGAGTCTGCTGCCGGGACAGGGGACGCTTTCTTT. Translation: CAISESAAGTGDAFF.